This T cell receptor beta chain is drawn from a study of immune aging and cytomegalovirus after organ transplant (dated by TCRdb to the early 2020s). About the full investigation: Three-drug immunosuppression with prednisone, tacrolimus, and mycophenolate was given to all transplant recipients. The paper's findings and limits, for the study overall: TEMRA cells made up a larger share of large clones, and the seven largest clones (just over 1,900 cells) gained aged and TEMRA cells while losing TCM cells. Post-transplant increases in aged-phenotype cells were observed regardless of clone size, following viremia and occurring earlier in large clones (days 200-264) than in small clones. Since the sequencing data did not include a CD57 measurement, a conservative gene-based definition of aging was used in its place.

Receptor amplification or capture employed single-cell sequencing. The instrument given in TCRdb is Illumina NovaSeq 6000. The BD Rhapsody Targeted mRNA and AbSeq Reagent Kit was used in a microwell format for cell capture and library preparation. Libraries were prepared to cover TCR, sample tags, AbSeq, and targeted mRNA from the Human T-Cell Expression Panel plus custom TOX and TOX2 primers. Sequencing of the libraries was done on an Illumina NovaSeq. The original methods were these. The analysis covered fewer than 13,000 cells in total, of which some 6,900 were CD8 T cells and around 4,000 were CD8 T cells with an identifiable TCR CDR3. The BD Rhapsody Targeted Analysis Pipeline, including V(D)J processing, was run on the Seven Bridges Genomics platform to process the raw data. Quality control, Sample Tag demultiplexing with Lex-BDSMK, clone identification with VDJ Explorer, and Seurat clustering were all done in SeqGeq 1.6.0. A clone was considered non-expanded if it made up <1% of CD8 T cells, and considered a clonal expansion if it made up >2.5% of the sample. The public reads were quality trimmed at Q25 with fastp and then assembled into clones with MiXCR by TCRdb, keeping productive beta chains. Every CDR3 protein is listed once, alongside the most common genes and DNA of its rows. TCRdb, not the authors, supplied the V and J calls. The sample has roughly 23,000 distinct CDR3 sequences on record, 36% of them singletons. Of the sample, 20% to 25% is held by the ten largest clones.

This clonotype is medium-sized (0.01 to 0.1%) in its sample. Which antigen it targets is not known. No much larger clonotype is one base removed from it; base qualities were not supplied. According to the germline V gene, CDR1 reads MDHEN and CDR2 reads SYDVKM. Trimming takes 2 bases from V and 0 bases from J, and the germline ends sit 8 bases apart. From its cysteine to its phenylalanine, the CDR3 spans 14 amino acids. Only the CDR3 DNA is retained, 42 bases long and in frame from the first base. This specimen's time point label, per the study, means: five sample-tagged time points from pre-transplant (day -1) to day 368 post-transplant, pooled. Thawed PBMC were stimulated for approximately twelve hours with a CMV IE-1 overlapping peptide library without transport inhibitors. After thawing, cells were rested overnight and were then stimulated in R10 medium with CD28/CD49d costimulation. The IE-1 peptide library was made up of 15-amino-acid peptides with 11-amino-acid overlaps. Samples from each time point were barcoded using BD Single-Cell Multiplexing Kit Sample Tags, then pooled and stained with sorting antibodies plus oligo-conjugated anti-CD45RA. A BD FACSAria III was used to sort CMV-responsive CD8+CD137+ and CD4+CD154+ T cells at 4-way purity. Blood samples were drawn into EDTA vacutainers and processed by Ficoll gradient within 1-24 hours.

The sequence was collected from a female donor who had a heart transplant and CMV viremia. The chain is encoded by TRBV28 joined to TRBJ2-7, with no reliable assignment of the D segment. The sequencing here drew on CMV peptide-activated CD4+ and CD8+ T cells sorted from blood, taken at five time points, pooled. Interpreted using the paper, the cell subset or site label stands for: sorted CD8+CD137+ and CD4+CD154+ T cells after more than 9 h CMV IE-1 peptide stimulation. The encoded CDR3 is CASSLMRFSYEQYF. The DNA sequence is given as TGTGCCAGCAGTTTAATGAGATTCTCCTACGAGCAGTACTTC.